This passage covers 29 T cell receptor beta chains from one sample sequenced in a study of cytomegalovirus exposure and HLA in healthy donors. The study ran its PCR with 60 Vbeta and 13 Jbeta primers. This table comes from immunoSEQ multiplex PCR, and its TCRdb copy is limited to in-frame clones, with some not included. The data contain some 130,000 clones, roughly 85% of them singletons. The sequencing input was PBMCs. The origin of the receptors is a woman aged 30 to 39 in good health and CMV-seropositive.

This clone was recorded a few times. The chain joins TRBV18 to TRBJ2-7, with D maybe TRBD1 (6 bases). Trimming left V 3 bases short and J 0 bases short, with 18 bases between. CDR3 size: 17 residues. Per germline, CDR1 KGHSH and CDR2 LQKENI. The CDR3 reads CASSPLSAGTLSYEQYF. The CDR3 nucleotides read TGTGCCAGCTCACCTCTCTCTGCCGGGACACTCTCCTACGAGCAGTACTTC.

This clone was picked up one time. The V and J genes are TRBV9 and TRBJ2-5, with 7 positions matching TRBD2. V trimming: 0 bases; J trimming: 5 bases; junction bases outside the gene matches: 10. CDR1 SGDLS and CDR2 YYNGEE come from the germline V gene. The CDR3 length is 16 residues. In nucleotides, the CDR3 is TGTGCCAGCAGCGTAGGGGCAGCGGGGCCCTGGGAGACCCAGTACTTC. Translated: CASSVGAAGPWETQYF.

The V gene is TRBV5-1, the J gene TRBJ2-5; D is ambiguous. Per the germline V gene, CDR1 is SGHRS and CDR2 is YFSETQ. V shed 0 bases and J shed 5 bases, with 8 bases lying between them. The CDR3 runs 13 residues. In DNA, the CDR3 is TGCGCCAGCAGCTTGGCGTTCGGTGAGACCCAGTACTTC. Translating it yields CASSLAFGETQYF. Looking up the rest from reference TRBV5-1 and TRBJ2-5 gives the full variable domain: KAGVTQTPRYLIKTRGQQVTLSCSPISGHRSVSWYQQTPGQGLQFLFEYFSETQRNKGNFPGRFSGRQFSNSRSEMNVSTLELGDSALYLCASSLAFGETQYFGPGTRLLVL.

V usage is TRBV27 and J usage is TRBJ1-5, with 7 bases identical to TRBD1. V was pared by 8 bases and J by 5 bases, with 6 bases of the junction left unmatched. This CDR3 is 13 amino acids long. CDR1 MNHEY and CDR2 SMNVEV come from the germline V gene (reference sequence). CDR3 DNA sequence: TGTGCCAGCGGGACAGCCATATATCAGCCCCAGCATTTT. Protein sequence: CASGTAIYQPQHF.

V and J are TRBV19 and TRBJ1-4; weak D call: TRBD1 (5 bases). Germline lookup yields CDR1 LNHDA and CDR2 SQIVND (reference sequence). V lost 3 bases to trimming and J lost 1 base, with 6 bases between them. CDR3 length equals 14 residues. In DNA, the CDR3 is TGTGCCAGTAGTATTAGGGGAACTAATGAAAAACTGTTTTTT. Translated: CASSIRGTNEKLFF.

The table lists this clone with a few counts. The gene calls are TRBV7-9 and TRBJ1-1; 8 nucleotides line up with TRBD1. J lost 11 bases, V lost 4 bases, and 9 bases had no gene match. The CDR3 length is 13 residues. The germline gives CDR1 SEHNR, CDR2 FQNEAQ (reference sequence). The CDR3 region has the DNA TGTGCCAGCAGCTCCACCCCCCAGGGGGCGGCTTTCTTT. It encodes CASSSTPQGAAFF.

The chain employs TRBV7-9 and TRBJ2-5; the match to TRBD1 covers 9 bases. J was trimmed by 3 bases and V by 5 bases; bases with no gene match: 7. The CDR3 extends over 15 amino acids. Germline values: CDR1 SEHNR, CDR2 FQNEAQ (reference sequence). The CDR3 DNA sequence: TGTGCCAGCAGCAAAACAGGGGGCGCGGAAGAGACCCAGTACTTC. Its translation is CASSKTGGAEETQYF.

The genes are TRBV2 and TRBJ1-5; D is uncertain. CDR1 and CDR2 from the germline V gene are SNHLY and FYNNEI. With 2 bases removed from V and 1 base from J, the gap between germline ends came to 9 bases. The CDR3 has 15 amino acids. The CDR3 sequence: CASSEWAVSNQPQHF. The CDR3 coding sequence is TGTGCCAGCAGTGAATGGGCAGTAAGCAATCAGCCCCAGCATTTT.

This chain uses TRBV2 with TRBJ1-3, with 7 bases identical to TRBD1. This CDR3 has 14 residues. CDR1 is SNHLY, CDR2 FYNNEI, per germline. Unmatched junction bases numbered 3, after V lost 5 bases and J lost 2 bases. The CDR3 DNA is TGTGCCAGCAGTCCCCAGGGGGCTGGAAACACCATATATTTT. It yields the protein CASSPQGAGNTIYF.

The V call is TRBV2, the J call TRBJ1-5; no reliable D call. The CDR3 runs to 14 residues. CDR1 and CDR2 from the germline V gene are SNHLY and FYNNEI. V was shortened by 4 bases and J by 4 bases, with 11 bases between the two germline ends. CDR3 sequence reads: CASSGIDGNQPQHF. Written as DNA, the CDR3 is TGTGCCAGCAGTGGGATTGACGGGAATCAGCCCCAGCATTTT.

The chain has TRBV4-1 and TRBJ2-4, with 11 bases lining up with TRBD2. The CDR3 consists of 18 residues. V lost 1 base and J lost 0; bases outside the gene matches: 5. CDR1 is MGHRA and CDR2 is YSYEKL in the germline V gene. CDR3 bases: TGCGCCAGCAGCCAAGGAACTAGCGGGGGAGTAGCCAAAAACATTCAGTACTTC. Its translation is CASSQGTSGGVAKNIQYF.

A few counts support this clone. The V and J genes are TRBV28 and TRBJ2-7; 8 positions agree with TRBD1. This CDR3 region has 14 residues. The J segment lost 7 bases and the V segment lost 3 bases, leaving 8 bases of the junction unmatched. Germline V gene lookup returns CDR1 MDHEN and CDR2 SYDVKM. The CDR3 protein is CASSLIQGAGEQYF. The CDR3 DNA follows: TGTGCCAGCAGTTTGATCCAGGGGGCAGGGGAGCAGTACTTC.

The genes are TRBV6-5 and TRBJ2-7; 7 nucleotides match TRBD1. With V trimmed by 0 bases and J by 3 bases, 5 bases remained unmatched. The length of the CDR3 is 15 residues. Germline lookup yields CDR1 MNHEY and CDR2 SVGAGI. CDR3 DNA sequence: TGTGCCAGCAGTTACTCGTACAGGGGAAGCTACGAGCAGTACTTC. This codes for CASSYSYRGSYEQYF.

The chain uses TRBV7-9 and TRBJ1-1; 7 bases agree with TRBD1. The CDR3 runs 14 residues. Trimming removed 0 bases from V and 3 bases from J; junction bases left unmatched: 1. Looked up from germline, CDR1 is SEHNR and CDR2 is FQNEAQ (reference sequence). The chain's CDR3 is CASSLARGYTEAFF. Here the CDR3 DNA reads TGTGCCAGCAGCTTAGCCAGGGGGTACACTGAAGCTTTCTTT.

This CDR3 is CASSPSPGEKLFF. CDR3 DNA: TGCGCCAGCAGCCCTTCCCCGGGTGAAAAACTGTTTTTT. The V and J genes are TRBV5-1 and TRBJ1-4; D is ambiguous. The CDR3 has 13 residues. V gave up 4 bases and J gave up 7 bases, with 11 bases separating them. The germline V gene has CDR1 SGHRS and CDR2 YFSETQ.

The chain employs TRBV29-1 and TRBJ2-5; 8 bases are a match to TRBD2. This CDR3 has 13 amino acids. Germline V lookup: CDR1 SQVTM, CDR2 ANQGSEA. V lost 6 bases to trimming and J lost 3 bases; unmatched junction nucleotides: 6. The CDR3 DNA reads TGCAGCGTGATACTAGCGGCTGAAGAGACCCAGTACTTC. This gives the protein CSVILAAEETQYF.

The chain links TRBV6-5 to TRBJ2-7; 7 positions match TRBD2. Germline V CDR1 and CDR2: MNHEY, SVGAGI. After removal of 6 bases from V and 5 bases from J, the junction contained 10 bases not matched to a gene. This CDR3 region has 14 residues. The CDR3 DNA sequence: TGTGCCAGCAGCCTGGGACTACAACTTGACGAGCAGTACTTC. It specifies CASSLGLQLDEQYF.

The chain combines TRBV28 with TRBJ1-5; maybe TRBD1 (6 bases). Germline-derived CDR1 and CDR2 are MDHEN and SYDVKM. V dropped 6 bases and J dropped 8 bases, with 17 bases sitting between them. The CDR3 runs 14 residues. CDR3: CASSPGSGVEPQHF. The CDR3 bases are TGTGCCAGCAGCCCTGGTTCAGGGGTGGAGCCCCAGCATTTT.

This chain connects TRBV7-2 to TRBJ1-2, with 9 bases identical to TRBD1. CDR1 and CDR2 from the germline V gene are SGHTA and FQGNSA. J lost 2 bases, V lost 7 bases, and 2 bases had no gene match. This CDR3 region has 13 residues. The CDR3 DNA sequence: TGTGCCAGCACCGACAGGGGGAACTATGGCTACACCTTC. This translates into CASTDRGNYGYTF.

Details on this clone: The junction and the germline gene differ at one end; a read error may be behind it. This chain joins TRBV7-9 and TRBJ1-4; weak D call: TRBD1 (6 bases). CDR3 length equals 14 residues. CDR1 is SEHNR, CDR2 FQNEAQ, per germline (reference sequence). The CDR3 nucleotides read TGTTCCAGCAGCTTAGGGGGGAGGAATGAAAAACTGTTTTTT. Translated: CSSSLGGRNEKLFF.

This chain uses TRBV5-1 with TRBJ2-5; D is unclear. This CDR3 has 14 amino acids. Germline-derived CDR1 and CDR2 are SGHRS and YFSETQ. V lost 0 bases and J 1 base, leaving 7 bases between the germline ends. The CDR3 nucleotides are TGCGCCAGCAGCTTGGTAGTCTCCCAAGAGACCCAGTACTTC. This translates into CASSLVVSQETQYF.

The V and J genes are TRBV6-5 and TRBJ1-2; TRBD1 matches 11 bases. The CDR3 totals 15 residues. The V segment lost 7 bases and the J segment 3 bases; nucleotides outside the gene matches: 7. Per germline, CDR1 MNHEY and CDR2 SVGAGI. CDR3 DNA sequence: TGTGCCAGCAAAACACTGGGACAGGGGGACTATGGCTACACCTTC. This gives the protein CASKTLGQGDYGYTF.

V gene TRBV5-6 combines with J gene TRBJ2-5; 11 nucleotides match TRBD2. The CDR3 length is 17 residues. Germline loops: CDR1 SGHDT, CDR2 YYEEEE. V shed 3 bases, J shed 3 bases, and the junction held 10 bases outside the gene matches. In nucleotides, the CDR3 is TGTGCCAGCAGCTCCATTTTTCTGACTAGCGGGGAAGAGACCCAGTACTTC. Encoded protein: CASSSIFLTSGEETQYF.

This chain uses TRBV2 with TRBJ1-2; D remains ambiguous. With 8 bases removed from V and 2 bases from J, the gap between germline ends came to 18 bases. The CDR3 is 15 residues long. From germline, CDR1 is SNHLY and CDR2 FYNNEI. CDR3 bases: TGTGCCAGCCTCCTATCGGTGCTTCTCAACTATGGCTACACCTTC. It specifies CASLLSVLLNYGYTF.

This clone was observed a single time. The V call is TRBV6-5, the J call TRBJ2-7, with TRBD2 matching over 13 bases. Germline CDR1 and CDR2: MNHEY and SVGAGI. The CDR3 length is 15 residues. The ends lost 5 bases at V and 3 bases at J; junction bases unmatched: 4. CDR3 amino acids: CASSNRLAGGYEQYF. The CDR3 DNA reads TGTGCCAGCAGTAATAGACTAGCGGGAGGCTACGAGCAGTACTTC.

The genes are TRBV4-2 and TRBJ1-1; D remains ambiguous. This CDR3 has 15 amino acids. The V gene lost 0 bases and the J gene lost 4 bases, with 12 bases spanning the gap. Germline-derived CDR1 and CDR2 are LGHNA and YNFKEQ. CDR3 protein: CASSQDSHGGTEAFF. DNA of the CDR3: TGTGCCAGCAGCCAAGATAGCCATGGCGGCACTGAAGCTTTCTTT.

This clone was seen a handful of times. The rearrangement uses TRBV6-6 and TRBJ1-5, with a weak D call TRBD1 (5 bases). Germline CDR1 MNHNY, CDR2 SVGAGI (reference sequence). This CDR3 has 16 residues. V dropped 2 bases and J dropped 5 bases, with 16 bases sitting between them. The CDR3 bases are TGTGCCAGCAGTTACGGTCCGGGACTAGTCGATCAGCCCCAGCATTTT. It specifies CASSYGPGLVDQPQHF.

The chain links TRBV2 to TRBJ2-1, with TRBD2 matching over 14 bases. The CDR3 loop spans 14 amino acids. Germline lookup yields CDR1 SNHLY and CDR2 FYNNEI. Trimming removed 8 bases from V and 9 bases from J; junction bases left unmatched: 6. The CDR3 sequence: CASLGLAGEGEQFF. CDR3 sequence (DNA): TGTGCCAGCCTGGGACTAGCGGGAGAGGGTGAGCAGTTCTTC.

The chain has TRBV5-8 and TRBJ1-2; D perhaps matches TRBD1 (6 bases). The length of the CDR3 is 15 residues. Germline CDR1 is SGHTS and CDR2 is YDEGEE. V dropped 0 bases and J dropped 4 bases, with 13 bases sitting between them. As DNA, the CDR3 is TGTGCCAGCAGCTTGGCCGGACAGCTCTCCTATGGCTACACCTTC. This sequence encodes CASSLAGQLSYGYTF.